The source of this T cell receptor beta chain is a study of cytomegalovirus exposure and HLA in healthy donors. Germline CDR1 and CDR2: SGDLS and YYNGEE. Trimming took 3 bases from V and 0 from J, leaving 12 bases between them. The CDR3 has 15 residues. General observations from the study: Excluded were some V segments that proved indistinguishable, including TRBV6-2 and TRBV6-3. Analysis was performed later, and it showed HLA-associated TCR beta chains to be more clonally expanded than equally common others.

PCR primers comprised 60 Vbeta and 13 Jbeta primers. Generated by immunoSEQ multiplex PCR, the TCRdb table keeps only in-frame clones and is missing some. The sample shows under 200,000 clones, roughly 87% of them seen only once. Regarding this clone: Its antigen is currently unknown.

Donors were ostensibly healthy at sampling, although undocumented immune exposures were probable. The sequence came from a boy aged 2 to 10 in good health and CMV-seronegative. The sample taken for sequencing was PBMCs. This chain joins TRBV9 and TRBJ1-1; no clear D. This CDR3 is CASSGDGTMNTEAFF. The CDR3 DNA sequence: TGTGCCAGCAGCGGAGACGGTACTATGAACACTGAAGCTTTCTTT.